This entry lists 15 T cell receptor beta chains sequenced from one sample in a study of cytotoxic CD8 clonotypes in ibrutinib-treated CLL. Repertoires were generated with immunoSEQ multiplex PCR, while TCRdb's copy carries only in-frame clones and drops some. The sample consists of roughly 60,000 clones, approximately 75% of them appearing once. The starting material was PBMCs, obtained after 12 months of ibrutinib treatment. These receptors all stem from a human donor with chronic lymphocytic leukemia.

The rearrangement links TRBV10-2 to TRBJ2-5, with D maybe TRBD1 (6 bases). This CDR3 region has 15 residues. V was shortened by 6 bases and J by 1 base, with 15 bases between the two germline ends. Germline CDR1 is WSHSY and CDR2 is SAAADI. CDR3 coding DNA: TGCGCCAGCAGAACAGGGATTGGGGGCCAAGAGACCCAGTACTTC. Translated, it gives CASRTGIGGQETQYF.

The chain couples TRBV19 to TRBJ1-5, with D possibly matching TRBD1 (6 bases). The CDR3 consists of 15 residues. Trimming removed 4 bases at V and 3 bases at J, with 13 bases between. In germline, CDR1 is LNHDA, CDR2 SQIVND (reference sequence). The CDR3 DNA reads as TGTGCCAGTAGTAGGGTATGGGACAACAATCAGCCCCAGCATTTT. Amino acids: CASSRVWDNNQPQHF.

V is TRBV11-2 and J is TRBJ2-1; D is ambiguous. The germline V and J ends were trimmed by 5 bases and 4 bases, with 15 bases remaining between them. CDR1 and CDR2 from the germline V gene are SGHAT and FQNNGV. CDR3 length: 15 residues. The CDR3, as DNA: TGTGCCAGCAGCCCGGTCTGGAGTGGATACAATGAGCAGTTCTTC. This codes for CASSPVWSGYNEQFF.

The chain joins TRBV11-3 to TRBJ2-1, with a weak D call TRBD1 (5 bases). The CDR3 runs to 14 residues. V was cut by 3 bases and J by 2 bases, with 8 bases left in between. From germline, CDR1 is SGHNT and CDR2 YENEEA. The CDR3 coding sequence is TGTGCCAGCAGCTTGGGGCCCGCCTACAATGAGCAGTTCTTC. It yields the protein CASSLGPAYNEQFF. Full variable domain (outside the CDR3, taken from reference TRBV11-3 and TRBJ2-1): EAGVVQSPRYKIIEKKQPVAFWCNPISGHNTLYWYLQNLGQGPELLIRYENEEAVDDSQLPKDRFSAERLKGVDSTLKIQPAELGDSAVYLCASSLGPAYNEQFFGPGTRLTVL.

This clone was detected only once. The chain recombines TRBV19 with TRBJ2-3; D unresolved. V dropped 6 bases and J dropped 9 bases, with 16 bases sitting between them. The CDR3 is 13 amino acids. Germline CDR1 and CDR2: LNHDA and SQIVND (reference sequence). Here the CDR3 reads CASSNAPQDTQYF. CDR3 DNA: TGTGCCAGTAGCAATGCCCCCCAGGACACGCAGTATTTT.

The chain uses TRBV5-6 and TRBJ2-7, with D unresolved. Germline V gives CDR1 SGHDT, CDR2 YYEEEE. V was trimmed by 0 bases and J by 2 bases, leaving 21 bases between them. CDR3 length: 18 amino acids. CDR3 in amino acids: CASSLGSRLGVYPYEQYF. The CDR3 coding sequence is TGTGCCAGCAGCTTGGGATCACGGCTAGGCGTGTATCCCTACGAGCAGTACTTC.

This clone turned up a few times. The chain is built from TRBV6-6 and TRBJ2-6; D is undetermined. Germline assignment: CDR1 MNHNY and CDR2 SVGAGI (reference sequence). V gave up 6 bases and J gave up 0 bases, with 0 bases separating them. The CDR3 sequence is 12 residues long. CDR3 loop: CASSSGANVLTF. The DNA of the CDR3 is TGTGCCAGCAGCTCTGGGGCCAACGTCCTGACTTTC.

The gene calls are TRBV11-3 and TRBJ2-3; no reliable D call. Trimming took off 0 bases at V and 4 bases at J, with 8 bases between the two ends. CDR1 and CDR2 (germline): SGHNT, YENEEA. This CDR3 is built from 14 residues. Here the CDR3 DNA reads TGTGCCAGCAGCTTAGACCCCCCTCCAGATACGCAGTATTTT. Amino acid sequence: CASSLDPPPDTQYF. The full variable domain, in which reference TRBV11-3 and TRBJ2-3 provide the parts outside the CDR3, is EAGVVQSPRYKIIEKKQPVAFWCNPISGHNTLYWYLQNLGQGPELLIRYENEEAVDDSQLPKDRFSAERLKGVDSTLKIQPAELGDSAVYLCASSLDPPPDTQYFGPGTRLTVL.

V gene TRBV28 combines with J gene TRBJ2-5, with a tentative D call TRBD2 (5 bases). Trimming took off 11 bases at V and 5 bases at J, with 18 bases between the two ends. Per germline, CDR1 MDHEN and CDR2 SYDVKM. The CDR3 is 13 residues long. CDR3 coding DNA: TGTGCCTCCACCGGGGTAAATGGGGAGACCCAGTACTTC. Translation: CASTGVNGETQYF. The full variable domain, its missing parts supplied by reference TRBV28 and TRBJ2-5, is DVKVTQSSRYLVKRTGEKVFLECVQDMDHENMFWYRQDPGLGLRLIYFSYDVKMKEKGDIPEGYSVSREKKERFSLILESASTNQTSMYLCASTGVNGETQYFGPGTRLLVL.

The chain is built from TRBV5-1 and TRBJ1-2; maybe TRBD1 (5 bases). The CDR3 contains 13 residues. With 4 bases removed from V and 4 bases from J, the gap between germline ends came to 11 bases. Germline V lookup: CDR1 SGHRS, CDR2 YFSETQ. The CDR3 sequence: CASSRGVPYGYTF. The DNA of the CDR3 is TGCGCCAGCAGCCGGGGGGTACCCTATGGCTACACCTTC.

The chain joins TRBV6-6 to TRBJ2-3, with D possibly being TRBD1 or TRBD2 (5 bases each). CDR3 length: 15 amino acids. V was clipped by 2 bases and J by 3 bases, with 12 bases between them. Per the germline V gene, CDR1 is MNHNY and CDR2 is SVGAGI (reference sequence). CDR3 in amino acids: CASSYMHRRTDTQYF. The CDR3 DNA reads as TGTGCCAGCAGTTACATGCACAGGAGGACAGATACGCAGTATTTT.

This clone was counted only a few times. The CDR3 spells CASSSGVYGYTF. CDR3 nucleotides: TGTGCCAGCAGTTCAGGGGTCTATGGCTACACCTTC. This chain links TRBV25-1 with TRBJ1-2; D might be TRBD1 (6 bases). Germline CDR1 is MGHDK and CDR2 is SYGVNS. The CDR3 totals 12 residues. V was cut by 5 bases and J by 4 bases, with 8 bases left in between.

In nucleotides, the CDR3 is TGTGCCAGCAGCGGCGCCAGCAGGGCCGGGGGTAACACCGGGGAGCTGTTTTTT. The encoded protein is CASSGASRAGGNTGELFF. The chain joins TRBV9 to TRBJ2-2; weak D call: TRBD2 (6 bases). The length of the CDR3 is 18 residues. V gave up 3 bases and J gave up 2 bases, with 20 bases separating them. The germline gives CDR1 SGDLS, CDR2 YYNGEE.

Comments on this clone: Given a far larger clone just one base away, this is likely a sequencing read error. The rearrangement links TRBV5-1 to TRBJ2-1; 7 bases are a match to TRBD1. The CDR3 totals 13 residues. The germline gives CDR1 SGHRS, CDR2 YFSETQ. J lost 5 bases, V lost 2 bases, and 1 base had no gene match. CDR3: CASSLTGDNEQFF. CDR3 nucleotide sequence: TGCGCCAGCAGCTTAACAGGGGACAATGAGCAGTTCTTC.

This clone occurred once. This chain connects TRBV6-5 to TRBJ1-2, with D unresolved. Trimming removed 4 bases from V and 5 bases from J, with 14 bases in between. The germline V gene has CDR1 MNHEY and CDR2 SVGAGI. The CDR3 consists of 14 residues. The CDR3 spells CASSSNTGWYGYTF. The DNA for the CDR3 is TGTGCCAGCAGTTCAAACACGGGCTGGTATGGCTACACCTTC.